The 29 T cell receptor beta chains below all came from one sample that was sequenced in a study of OX40 agonist ivuxolimab in advanced cancers. Sequenced by immunoSEQ multiplex PCR; TCRdb stores in-frame clones only, minus some. Here the sample spans around 76,000 clones, roughly 82% being singletons. The sample consisted of CD4+ or CD8+ T cells sorted from blood, taken in a trial of the OX40 agonist ivuxolimab. The receptors here all came from an adult with an advanced solid tumor such as melanoma, head and neck, liver or kidney cancer.

This rearrangement joins TRBV7-2 to TRBJ1-5; D uncertain. Trimming cost V 3 bases and J 3 bases, with 9 bases left between them. From germline, CDR1 is SGHTA and CDR2 FQGNSA. The length of the CDR3 is 14 residues. The CDR3 nucleotides read TGTGCCAGCAGCTTCGGTACGATCAATCAGCCCCAGCATTTT. Residues: CASSFGTINQPQHF.

The genes are TRBV21-1 and TRBJ2-6. TRBV21-1 is marked as a pseudogene. This CDR3 contains 20 residues. The chain's CDR3 is CASSKGPPYGSWPGANVLTF. The CDR3 DNA reads as TGTGCCAGCAGCAAAGGCCCCCCTTATGGGTCTTGGCCTGGGGCCAACGTCCTGACTTTC.

The chain has TRBV5-6 and TRBJ1-3; D possibly corresponds to TRBD1 (5 bases). V dropped 0 bases and J dropped 2 bases, with 9 bases sitting between them. CDR3 size: 15 residues. The germline V gene encodes CDR1 SGHDT and CDR2 YYEEEE. DNA for the CDR3: TGTGCCAGCAGCTTGGGAATACAGGCTGGAAACACCATATATTTT. This encodes CASSLGIQAGNTIYF.

The chain couples TRBV27 to TRBJ2-7; 8 positions match TRBD1. This CDR3 has 15 amino acids. The J segment lost 5 bases and the V segment lost 4 bases, leaving 10 bases of the junction unmatched. Germline assignment: CDR1 MNHEY and CDR2 SMNVEV (reference sequence). CDR3: CASSSADRVKDEQYF. DNA of the CDR3: TGTGCCAGCAGTTCAGCGGACAGGGTTAAGGACGAGCAGTACTTC.

This clone was seen once. CDR3 bases: TGTGCCAGCACTTCAAGGGGGCACGAGCAGTACTTC. Its protein is CASTSRGHEQYF. This chain uses TRBV6-5 with TRBJ2-7, with 7 bases aligning to TRBD1. J gave up 5 bases and V 7 bases, and 5 bases lay outside the gene matches. Germline CDR1 and CDR2: MNHEY and SVGAGI. The CDR3 has 12 amino acids.

For the CDR3, the DNA is TGTGCCAGCAGCTTAGTCCAGGGACAGACCTATGGCTACACCTTC. This translates into CASSLVQGQTYGYTF. This sequence joins TRBV7-2 and TRBJ1-2; 7 bases are shared with TRBD1. Germline CDR1 reads SGHTA; CDR2 reads FQGNSA. J gave up 4 bases and V 1 base, and 6 bases lay outside the gene matches. The CDR3 loop spans 15 amino acids.

J is TRBJ2-1 and V is TRBV11-2; 13 bases fit TRBD2. The germline gives CDR1 SGHAT, CDR2 FQNNGV. V lost 6 bases, J lost 8 bases, and 7 bases stayed unmatched. There are 15 residues in the CDR3. The CDR3 protein is CASSKTSGGAHEQFF. The CDR3 coding sequence is TGTGCCAGCAGTAAAACTAGCGGGGGGGCTCATGAGCAGTTCTTC.

Here the CDR3 DNA reads TGCAGCGTTGTGGGTGGAACCAAAAACATTCAGTACTTC. It codes for CSVVGGTKNIQYF. The rearrangement uses TRBV29-1 and TRBJ2-4; D is ambiguous. The ends were cut back, 4 bases at V and 2 bases at J, with 9 bases in the middle. Germline CDR1 and CDR2: SQVTM and ANQGSEA. The CDR3 loop spans 13 amino acids.

The V call is TRBV5-1, the J call TRBJ2-1, with D possibly TRBD1 on 5 matching bases. Looked up from germline, CDR1 is SGHRS and CDR2 is YFSETQ. This CDR3 has 16 amino acids. The V end was cut by 3 bases, the J end by 7 bases, with 20 bases between. The CDR3 DNA reads TGCGCCAGCAGCTCTGGGGCAGGGATGGTGGTGAATGAGCAGTTCTTC. It yields the protein CASSSGAGMVVNEQFF.

CDR3 in DNA: TGTGCCAGCTCACCATTGGTAGAGGACGTCCTGACTTTC. Translation: CASSPLVEDVLTF. The V call is TRBV18, the J call TRBJ2-6; D not certain. The CDR3 runs 13 residues. CDR1 is KGHSH, CDR2 LQKENI, per germline. The V and J ends lost 2 bases and 11 bases respectively, with 10 bases between them. Variable domain in full (rest from reference TRBV18 and TRBJ2-6): NAGVMQNPRHLVRRRGQEARLRCSPMKGHSHVYWYRQLPEEGLKFMVYLQKENIIDESGMPKERFSAEFPKEGPSILRIQQVVRGDSAAYFCASSPLVEDVLTFGAGSRLTVL.

This clone was recorded a few times. This chain links TRBV7-2 with TRBJ1-6; D is undetermined. Trimming stripped 5 bases from V and 8 bases from J, with 10 bases between. The CDR3 covers 13 residues. Germline V gene sequence: CDR1 SGHTA, CDR2 FQGNSA. The CDR3 DNA reads TGTGCCAGCAGCCCCGACTTGTATTCACCCCTCCACTTT. Translation: CASSPDLYSPLHF.

The CDR3 is CASSQVPGANTEAFF. The CDR3 DNA reads TGTGCCAGCAGCCAAGTACCAGGCGCGAACACTGAAGCTTTCTTT. This chain links TRBV4-2 with TRBJ1-1; D gene unclear. V lost 1 base and J lost 1, with 10 bases in between. The CDR3 loop spans 15 amino acids. CDR1 and CDR2 (germline): LGHNA, YNFKEQ.

This sequence joins TRBV19 and TRBJ1-2, with D maybe TRBD1 (6 bases). CDR1 and CDR2 (germline): LNHDA, SQIVND (reference sequence). Trimming cost V 2 bases and J 8 bases, with 15 bases left between them. CDR3 size: 14 residues. The CDR3 sequence: CASSIWGARYGYTF. CDR3 coding DNA: TGTGCCAGTAGTATATGGGGGGCGCGGTACGGCTACACCTTC.

This clone showed up just a few times. J is TRBJ2-3 and V is TRBV7-2; unclear D gene. There are 12 residues in the CDR3. Germline assignment: CDR1 SGHTA and CDR2 FQGNSA. Deletions cut 3 bases from V and 5 bases from J, with 6 bases between. The CDR3 here is CASSFIVDTQYF. CDR3 DNA sequence: TGTGCCAGCAGCTTCATAGTAGATACGCAGTATTTT.

The rearrangement joins TRBV9 to TRBJ2-1; the match to TRBD1 covers 7 bases. The germline V gene encodes CDR1 SGDLS and CDR2 YYNGEE. CDR3 size: 13 residues. Trimming took 0 bases from V and 6 from J; bases not matched to a gene: 0. In nucleotides, the CDR3 is TGTGCCAGCAGCGTAGGACAGGGCAATGAGCAGTTCTTC. It encodes CASSVGQGNEQFF.

V and J are TRBV7-9 and TRBJ1-1; the match to TRBD1 covers 7 bases. Germline CDR1 and CDR2: SEHNR and FQNEAQ (reference sequence). The CDR3 is made up of 13 amino acids. The V segment lost 4 bases and the J segment 7 bases; nucleotides outside the gene matches: 6. The CDR3 region has the DNA TGTGCCAGCAGCTCATCGGGACAGCTTGAAGCTTTCTTT. It translates to CASSSSGQLEAFF.

Only one count was recorded for this clone. The rearrangement joins TRBV6-6 to TRBJ1-1; tentative D call: TRBD1 (6 bases). CDR3 length: 13 residues. The V gene lost 8 bases and the J gene lost 2 bases, with 12 bases spanning the gap. Germline V lookup: CDR1 MNHNY, CDR2 SVGAGI (reference sequence). CDR3 loop: CASGGGRNTEAFF. The CDR3 DNA is TGTGCCAGCGGAGGGGGGAGAAACACTGAAGCTTTCTTT.

This clone showed up just a few times. The chain combines TRBV5-4 with TRBJ2-5; D call uncertain. The CDR3 is 13 amino acids. With 1 base removed from V and 1 base from J, the gap between germline ends came to 5 bases. Germline V lookup: CDR1 SGHNT, CDR2 YYREEE (reference sequence). CDR3 sequence reads: CASSLMSQETQYF. The CDR3 nucleotides are TGTGCCAGCAGCTTGATGAGCCAAGAGACCCAGTACTTC.

The chain carries TRBV5-4 and TRBJ1-1; possible D gene TRBD1, 6 bases. Per the germline V gene, CDR1 is SGHNT and CDR2 is YYREEE (reference sequence). The CDR3 is 13 amino acids. Between the trimmed V and J ends, which lost 2 bases and 7 bases, there was a span of 12 bases. The CDR3 DNA sequence: TGTGCCAGCAGCTTTGGGGGGCGGGATGAAGCTTTCTTT. Its protein product is CASSFGGRDEAFF. Filled out from reference TRBV5-4 and TRBJ1-1, the complete variable domain reads ETGVTQSPTHLIKTRGQQVTLRCSSQSGHNTVSWYQQALGQGPQFIFQYYREEENGRGNFPPRFSGLQFPNYSSELNVNALELDDSALYLCASSFGGRDEAFFGQGTRLTVV.

V is TRBV5-1 and J is TRBJ2-7, with unresolved D. This CDR3 comprises 12 residues. The V end lost 1 base, the J end lost 3 bases, and 5 bases lay between the germline ends. In germline, CDR1 is SGHRS, CDR2 YFSETQ. In DNA form, the CDR3 reads TGCGCCAGCAGCTTGAACGGCTACGAGCAGTACTTC. Translation gives CASSLNGYEQYF.

J is TRBJ2-6 and V is TRBV5-1; D gene uncertain. CDR1 is SGHRS and CDR2 is YFSETQ in the germline V gene. The CDR3 loop spans 15 amino acids. V lost 3 bases, J lost 2 bases, and 9 bases lay in between. The CDR3 loop is CASSSPRTGANVLTF. Here the CDR3 DNA reads TGCGCCAGCAGCTCCCCCAGGACTGGGGCCAACGTCCTGACTTTC.

The V call is TRBV11-2, the J call TRBJ2-3; no clear D. Germline lookup yields CDR1 SGHAT and CDR2 FQNNGV. The CDR3 is 13 amino acids. The V gene lost 1 base and the J gene lost 10 bases, with 12 bases spanning the gap. This CDR3 reads CASSLGQIGSQYF. In nucleotides, the CDR3 is TGTGCCAGCAGCTTAGGGCAGATCGGATCGCAGTATTTT.

V usage is TRBV28 and J usage is TRBJ1-2, with D possibly being TRBD1 (6 bases). V lost 5 bases and J 4 bases, leaving 11 bases between the germline ends. Germline assignment: CDR1 MDHEN and CDR2 SYDVKM. This CDR3 has 13 amino acids. For the CDR3, the DNA is TGTGCCAGCAGTCCTCAGGGGTCCTATGGCTACACCTTC. It codes for CASSPQGSYGYTF.

V gene TRBV19 combines with J gene TRBJ2-2; no reliable D call. The CDR3 is made up of 14 amino acids. Germline-derived CDR1 and CDR2 are LNHDA and SQIVND (reference sequence). The ends were cut back, 3 bases at V and 6 bases at J, with 11 bases in the middle. This chain's CDR3 is CASSIITSAGELFF. CDR3 nucleotides: TGTGCCAGTAGTATTATCACTTCGGCCGGGGAGCTGTTTTTT.

Points on this clone: A read error may explain this, as a much larger clone is one base away. The V and J genes are TRBV27 and TRBJ1-1; weak D call: TRBD1 (5 bases). The CDR3 totals 13 residues. V dropped 6 bases and J dropped 1 base, with 9 bases sitting between them. From germline, CDR1 is MNHEY and CDR2 SMNVEV (reference sequence). The CDR3 bases are TGTGCCAGCAGCTTTCAGGGGAACACTGAAGCTTTCTTT. Translation: CASSFQGNTEAFF.

V usage is TRBV19 and J usage is TRBJ1-2; 8 nucleotides align to TRBD1. This CDR3 has 13 amino acids. Germline assignment: CDR1 LNHDA and CDR2 SQIVND (reference sequence). The ends lost 7 bases at V and 4 bases at J; junction bases unmatched: 5. The CDR3 sequence: CASTQGAGYGYTF. CDR3 coding DNA: TGTGCCAGTACTCAGGGGGCCGGCTATGGCTACACCTTC. The entire variable domain, with the rest obtained from reference TRBV19 and TRBJ1-2, is as follows: DGGITQSPKYLFRKEGQNVTLSCEQNLNHDAMYWYRQDPGQGLRLIYYSQIVNDFQKGDIAEGYSVSREKKESFPLTVTSAQKNPTAFYLCASTQGAGYGYTFGSGTRLTVV.

The table lists this clone with a few counts. This chain links TRBV4-2 with TRBJ1-6, with 7 nucleotides matching TRBD1. V trimming: 3 bases; J trimming: 8 bases; junction bases outside the gene matches: 7. The CDR3 sequence is 15 residues long. Looked up from germline, CDR1 is LGHNA and CDR2 is YNFKEQ. This CDR3 is CASSQTNRGDSPLHF. DNA for the CDR3: TGTGCCAGCAGCCAGACGAACAGGGGTGATTCACCCCTCCACTTT.

This clone was recorded once. The chain joins TRBV19 to TRBJ2-4, with D hard to call. This CDR3 spans 13 amino acids. The germline V gene has CDR1 LNHDA and CDR2 SQIVND (reference sequence). Trimming removed 1 base at V and 15 bases at J, with 16 bases between. Here the CDR3 reads CASSIGTGPRLYF. Written as DNA, the CDR3 is TGTGCCAGTAGTATAGGGACGGGTCCGAGGCTGTACTTC.

The chain combines TRBV2 with TRBJ1-2; 9 positions agree with TRBD1. J was trimmed by 3 bases and V by 6 bases; bases with no gene match: 2. Per germline, CDR1 SNHLY and CDR2 FYNNEI. There are 13 residues in the CDR3. CDR3 residues: CASRGQGDYGYTF. The CDR3 DNA sequence: TGTGCCAGCAGGGGACAGGGAGACTATGGCTACACCTTC. The full variable domain, rest sourced from reference TRBV2 and TRBJ1-2, is EPEVTQTPSHQVTQMGQEVILRCVPISNHLYFYWYRQILGQKVEFLVSFYNNEISEKSEIFDDQFSVERPDGSNFTLKIRSTKLEDSAMYFCASRGQGDYGYTFGSGTRLTVV.